The 11 T cell receptor beta chains below all came from one sample that was sequenced in a study of blood T cell repertoires in COVID-19. Data came from immunoSEQ multiplex PCR; TCRdb stores just in-frame clones and leaves some out. This sample has about 270,000 clones, with approximately 90% found just once. Sequencing was carried out using PBMCs or T cells enriched from blood (not recorded which). These receptors were collected from a woman aged 50 to 60 who had recovered from COVID-19.

This clone was counted a single time. V gene TRBV27 combines with J gene TRBJ2-5; TRBD2 is a possible D gene (7 bases). The V gene lost 1 base and the J gene lost 4 bases, with 10 bases spanning the gap. The length of the CDR3 is 14 residues. The germline gives CDR1 MNHEY, CDR2 SMNVEV (reference sequence). The DNA of the CDR3 is TGTGCCAGCAGTTTATTAGGGGGGGGAGAGACCCAGTACTTC. Protein: CASSLLGGGETQYF.

The genes are TRBV30 and TRBJ2-1, with a possible D match to TRBD2 (6 bases). The CDR3 is made up of 17 amino acids. Per the germline V gene, CDR1 is GTSNPN and CDR2 is SVGIG (reference sequence). The ends were cut back, 2 bases at V and 7 bases at J, with 24 bases in the middle. For the CDR3, the DNA is TGTGCCTGGAGTTTTGCGGGACTGACCTTCCCCCTGAATGAGCAGTTCTTC. It translates to CAWSFAGLTFPLNEQFF.

V usage is TRBV30 and J usage is TRBJ1-2; D is possibly TRBD1 (5 bases). V shed 0 bases and J shed 4 bases, with 18 bases lying between them. Per germline, CDR1 GTSNPN and CDR2 SVGIG (reference sequence). CDR3 length: 16 amino acids. The CDR3 DNA is TGTGCCTGGAGTGTTATAGACAGTGCCCGGCCCTATGGCTACACCTTC. This sequence encodes CAWSVIDSARPYGYTF.

The CDR3 region is CASSAGSAEQYF. The DNA for the CDR3 is TGCGCCAGCAGCGCCGGGTCGGCCGAGCAGTACTTC. The V and J genes are TRBV5-1 and TRBJ2-7; unclear D gene. The V gene's germline CDR1 is SGHRS and CDR2 YFSETQ. V was shortened by 4 bases and J by 6 bases, with 11 bases between the two germline ends. This CDR3 has 12 residues.

V gene TRBV7-9 combines with J gene TRBJ2-7; a weak D match, TRBD1 (6 bases). The CDR3 sequence is 15 residues long. The V gene's germline CDR1 is SEHNR and CDR2 FQNEAQ (reference sequence). Trimming stripped 7 bases from V and 0 bases from J, with 16 bases between. DNA for the CDR3: TGTGCCAGCACCAAGACCGGGACAAACTCCTACGAGCAGTACTTC. Its translation: CASTKTGTNSYEQYF.

J is TRBJ1-4 and V is TRBV7-2; the match to TRBD1 covers 9 bases. The germline V gene has CDR1 SGHTA and CDR2 FQGNSA. Trimming removed 5 bases from V and 7 bases from J; junction bases left unmatched: 8. This CDR3 region has 15 residues. The CDR3 protein is CASSQSTGGGEKLFF. In DNA, the CDR3 is TGTGCCAGCAGCCAAAGTACAGGGGGCGGTGAAAAACTGTTTTTT. The full variable domain, in which reference TRBV7-2 and TRBJ1-4 provide the parts outside the CDR3, is GAGVSQSPSNKVTEKGKDVELRCDPISGHTALYWYRQSLGQGLEFLIYFQGNSAPDKSGLPSDRFSAERTGGSVSTLTIQRTQQEDSAVYLCASSQSTGGGEKLFFGSGTQLSVL.

This chain links TRBV3-1 (or the pseudogene TRBV3-2) with TRBJ2-5, with D perhaps TRBD1 (6 bases). The CDR3 extends over 13 amino acids. Germline loops: CDR1 LGHDT, CDR2 YNNKEL (reference sequence). The V gene lost 0 bases and the J gene lost 5 bases, with 7 bases spanning the gap. The CDR3 reads CASSQDRGETQYF. CDR3 in DNA: TGTGCCAGCAGCCAAGATAGGGGGGAGACCCAGTACTTC.

The chain links TRBV3-1 (or the pseudogene TRBV3-2) to TRBJ2-5; unclear D gene. CDR1 LGHDT and CDR2 YNNKEL come from the germline V gene (reference sequence). The CDR3 has 13 residues. V lost 2 bases and J lost 4, with 8 bases in between. The CDR3 loop reads CASSQPPPETQYF. The CDR3 region has the DNA TGTGCCAGCAGCCAACCCCCTCCAGAGACCCAGTACTTC.

CDR3 in DNA: TGTGCCAGCAGTTACTCGACAGGGGTAAATTCACCCCTCCACTTT. Residues: CASSYSTGVNSPLHF. This chain joins TRBV6-5 and TRBJ1-6; 8 bases map to TRBD1. Germline V CDR1 and CDR2: MNHEY, SVGAGI. V shed 0 bases and J 7 bases; nucleotides not matched to a gene: 2. This CDR3 is built from 15 residues.

The gene calls are TRBV27 and TRBJ2-3; 11 bases agree with TRBD2. This CDR3 spans 22 amino acids. The V segment lost 1 base and the J segment 5 bases; nucleotides outside the gene matches: 23. The germline V gene has CDR1 MNHEY and CDR2 SMNVEV (reference sequence). The chain's CDR3 is CASSLFEPGASTSLAGGDTQYF. The DNA for the CDR3 is TGTGCCAGCAGTTTATTCGAGCCAGGGGCCTCGACGAGCCTAGCGGGAGGAGATACGCAGTATTTT.

Worth noting for this clone: The junction does not match germline at one end; this may be a read error. The chain links TRBV2 to TRBJ2-4; 8 positions match TRBD1. Germline assignment: CDR1 SNHLY and CDR2 FYNNEI. The CDR3 contains 11 residues. The CDR3 DNA is TGTGCCAGCACCCCCCGGGACAGGTTCCACTTC. Translating it yields CASTPRDRFHF.